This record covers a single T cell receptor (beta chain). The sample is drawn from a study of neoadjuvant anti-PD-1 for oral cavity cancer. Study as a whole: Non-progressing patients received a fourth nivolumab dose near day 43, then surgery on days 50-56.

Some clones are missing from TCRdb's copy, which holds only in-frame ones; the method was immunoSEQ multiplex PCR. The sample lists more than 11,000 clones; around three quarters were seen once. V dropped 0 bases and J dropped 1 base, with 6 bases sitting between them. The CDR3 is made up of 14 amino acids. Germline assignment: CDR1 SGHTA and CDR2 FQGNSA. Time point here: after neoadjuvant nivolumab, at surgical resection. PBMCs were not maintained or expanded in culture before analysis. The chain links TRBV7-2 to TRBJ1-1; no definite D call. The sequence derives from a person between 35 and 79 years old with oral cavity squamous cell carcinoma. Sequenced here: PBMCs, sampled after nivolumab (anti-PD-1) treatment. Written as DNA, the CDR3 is TGTGCCAGCAGCTTAGCGCAGGCGAACACTGAAGCTTTCTTT. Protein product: CASSLAQANTEAFF.